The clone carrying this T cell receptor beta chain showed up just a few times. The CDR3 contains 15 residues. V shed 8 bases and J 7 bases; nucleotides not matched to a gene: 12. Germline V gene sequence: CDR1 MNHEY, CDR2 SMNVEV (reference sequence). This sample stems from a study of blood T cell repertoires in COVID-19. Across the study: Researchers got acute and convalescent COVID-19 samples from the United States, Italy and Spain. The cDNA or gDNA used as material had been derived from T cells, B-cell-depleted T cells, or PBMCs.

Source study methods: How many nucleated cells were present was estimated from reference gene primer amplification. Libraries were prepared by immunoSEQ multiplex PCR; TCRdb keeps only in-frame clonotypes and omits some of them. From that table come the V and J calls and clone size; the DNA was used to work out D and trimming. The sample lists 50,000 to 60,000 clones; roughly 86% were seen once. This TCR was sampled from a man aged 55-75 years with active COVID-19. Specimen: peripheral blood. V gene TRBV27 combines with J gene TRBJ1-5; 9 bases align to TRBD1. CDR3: CASGQIGTGQQPQHF. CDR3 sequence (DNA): TGTGCCAGCGGCCAAATCGGGACAGGGCAACAGCCCCAGCATTTT.